This T cell receptor beta chain was sequenced in a study of identical twins. This clonotype was seen only a few times. Its target is not known. Study-wide results and limits: Models underpredicted monozygotic twin sharing of out-of-frame TCR alpha. Insertions were reduced in abundant cord blood beta clonotypes but not in memory repertoires. Invariant cells of the MAIT and iNKT types might have partly distorted the zero-insertion analyses.

With no exceptions, donors were healthy Caucasians. A single record per CDR3 protein comes from TCRdb applying MiXCR to the 5' RACE reads. Altogether 1.5 million to 2 million distinct CDR3 sequences are present, roughly 35% being singletons, with the ten largest covering roughly 0.3%. The V segment lost 1 base and the J segment 2 bases; nucleotides outside the gene matches: 7. CDR1 and CDR2 from the germline V gene are MNHEY and SMNVEV (reference sequence). This CDR3 has 17 residues. This receptor was obtained from a newborn girl in good health. J is TRBJ2-1 and V is TRBV27; 8 positions match TRBD1. Sequencing input: cord blood. The CDR3 DNA is TGTGCCAGCAGTTTATGGGGGGACAGGCCCGCCTACAATGAGCAGTTCTTC. Amino acid sequence: CASSLWGDRPAYNEQFF.